This T cell receptor beta chain was captured by sequencing in a study of T cell responses to AZD1222 COVID-19 vaccine. Whole-study findings and limits: Repertoires in all cases were sampled only once the peak T cell response had passed. An increase in Spike-specific TCR breadth and depth was observed after two AZD1222 doses. Just a handful of AZD1222 recipients were seropositive at baseline. Vaccine-related CD4 TCRs covered spike, predominating at 160-218 and 743-854.

Data came from immunoSEQ multiplex PCR; TCRdb stores just in-frame clones and leaves some out. Found here are 100,000 to 150,000 clones, about 89% of them singletons; the top ten hold about 1.6%. A word on this clone: What it binds is not known.

Germline V gene data show CDR1 as SGHNT and CDR2 as YYREEE (reference sequence). There are 16 residues in the CDR3. The V and J ends lost 0 bases and 4 bases, in that order; junction bases with no gene match: 6. The clonotype comes from an adult in good health. The chain combines TRBV5-4 with TRBJ2-3; 9 bases line up with TRBD2. The material sequenced was peripheral blood, taken on day 0 of AZD1222 vaccination. The CDR3, as DNA: TGTGCCAGCAGCTTGGGCGGGAGGGCTAATGCAGATACGCAGTATTTT. It yields the protein CASSLGGRANADTQYF. Together with reference TRBV5-4 and TRBJ2-3, the CDR3 gives the full variable domain: ETGVTQSPTHLIKTRGQQVTLRCSSQSGHNTVSWYQQALGQGPQFIFQYYREEENGRGNFPPRFSGLQFPNYSSELNVNALELDDSALYLCASSLGGRANADTQYFGPGTRLTVL.